A selection of T cell receptor beta chains follows, all from one sample in a study of blood T cells in healthy people across ages. MiXCR, run by TCRdb on the 5' RACE reads, gives a single entry per CDR3 protein. The sample lists 1.5 million to 1.9 million distinct CDR3 sequences; roughly 43% were seen once. Sequencing was performed on blood. These TCRs come from a woman aged 18 to 35 in good health. Both conserved end residues are part of each CDR3. The D gene is left open where the match is weak. The size of a clone is reported for some rows only, either as once, few or many, or as a class for expanded clones.

>NA|TRBV20-1|TRBD2|TRBJ2-3
CSARRVVAGLLTDTQYF
TGCAGTGCTAGGAGGGTAGTAGCGGGGCTACTCACAGATACGCAGTATTTT
>NA|TRBV6-2/TRBV6-3|TRBD2|TRBJ2-1
CASSYGLAGESYNEQFF
TGTGCCAGCAGTTACGGTCTAGCGGGAGAATCCTACAATGAGCAGTTCTTC
>NA|TRBV20-1|NA|TRBJ2-7
CSARVKNSYNEQYF
TGCAGTGCTAGAGTCAAAAACTCCTACAATGAGCAGTACTTC
>NA|TRBV29-1|NA|TRBJ2-7
CSVRGRALYEQYF
TGCAGCGTAAGGGGGAGGGCTTTGTACGAGCAGTACTTC
>NA|TRBV7-2|TRBD2|TRBJ2-1
CASRSGLGSYNEQFF
TGTGCCAGCAGATCCGGACTAGGCTCCTACAATGAGCAGTTCTTC
>NA|TRBV7-2|TRBD1|TRBJ1-2
CAGSGQRNYGYTF
TGTGCCGGATCGGGACAGCGCAACTATGGCTACACCTTC
>NA|TRBV7-9|NA|TRBJ1-2
CASQAPYGYTF
TGTGCCAGCCAGGCACCTTATGGCTACACCTTC
>few|TRBV27|NA|TRBJ1-1
CASSLRGPTEAFF
TGTGCCAGCAGTCTCAGGGGACCCACTGAAGCTTTCTTT
>NA|TRBV14|NA|TRBJ2-2
CASSQVQRTGELFF
TGTGCCAGCAGCCAAGTCCAGCGCACCGGGGAGCTGTTTTTT
>NA|TRBV12-3/TRBV12-4|NA|TRBJ2-5
CASAGLSPQETQYF
TGTGCCAGCGCCGGACTTTCGCCGCAAGAGACCCAGTACTTC
>NA|TRBV4-3|NA|TRBJ2-7
CASSQERVSSHEQYF
TGCGCCAGCAGCCAAGAAAGGGTGAGCTCCCACGAGCAGTACTTC
>few|TRBV20-1|NA|TRBJ2-1
CSARALTGIGEQFF
TGCAGTGCTAGAGCTTTAACAGGGATCGGTGAGCAGTTCTTC
>few|TRBV12-3/TRBV12-4|NA|TRBJ2-5
CASRGQTQYF
TGTGCCAGCAGGGGCCAGACCCAGTACTTC
>few|TRBV6-5|NA|TRBJ2-3
CASSYLQSDTQYF
TGTGCCAGCAGTTACTTGCAGTCAGATACGCAGTATTTT
>NA|TRBV6-2/TRBV6-3|TRBD2|TRBJ2-3
CASSYSTLAGADTQYF
TGTGCCAGCAGTTACTCGACGCTAGCGGGGGCCGACACGCAGTATTTT
>NA|TRBV9|NA|TRBJ2-7
CASSVAFASDEQYF
TGTGCCAGCAGCGTAGCGTTTGCGAGCGATGAGCAGTACTTC
>NA|TRBV21-1|NA|TRBJ1-2
CASRTTGAHPNYGYTF
TGTGCCAGCAGGACGACAGGGGCGCATCCTAACTATGGCTACACCTTC
>NA|TRBV28|TRBD2|TRBJ2-1
CASTSYSGSNFYEQFF
TGTGCCAGCACGTCCTATAGCGGGAGCAATTTCTATGAGCAGTTCTTC
>NA|TRBV20-1|NA|TRBJ2-7
CSARDRTTYNEQYF
TGCAGTGCTAGAGATAGAACTACCTACAATGAGCAGTACTTC
>NA|TRBV25-1|NA|TRBJ1-4
CASSTPSQSREKLFF
TGTGCCAGCAGTACCCCGAGTCAGTCGCGTGAAAAACTGTTTTTT
>NA|TRBV15|NA|TRBJ2-7
CATSRDPYSPYEQYF
TGTGCCACCAGCAGAGATCCCTACAGCCCGTACGAGCAGTACTTC
>NA|TRBV5-4|NA|TRBJ1-2
CASMGVGGYTF
TGTGCCAGCATGGGGGTGGGTGGCTACACCTTC
>once|TRBV7-8|TRBD2|TRBJ2-1
CASSFTGTSGIYNEQFF
TGTGCCAGCAGTTTTACCGGGACTAGCGGCATCTACAATGAGCAGTTCTTC
>few|TRBV28|NA|TRBJ1-1
CASSLRWMLNTEAFF
TGTGCCAGCAGTCTCCGTTGGATGCTGAACACTGAAGCTTTCTTT
>few|TRBV5-1|NA|TRBJ2-5
CASSGTGTIQETQYF
TGCGCCAGCAGCGGAACAGGGACGATACAAGAGACCCAGTACTTC
>NA|TRBV20-1|NA|TRBJ2-7
CSARHGGGLYEQYF
TGCAGTGCTAGACACGGCGGAGGTTTGTACGAGCAGTACTTC
>NA|TRBV7-9|TRBD1|TRBJ2-7
CASSSTGTGFGEQYF
TGTGCCAGCAGCTCCACCGGGACAGGGTTCGGCGAGCAGTACTTC
>NA|TRBV5-6|NA|TRBJ1-2
CASSLVSQVLGYTF
TGTGCCAGCAGCTTGGTGTCACAGGTACTTGGCTACACCTTC
>few|TRBV10-3|NA|TRBJ2-3
CAIGRGSTDTQYF
TGTGCCATCGGCCGGGGGAGCACAGATACGCAGTATTTT
>NA|TRBV3-1|NA|TRBJ1-4
CASSRRGANEKLFF
TGTGCCAGCAGCCGCAGGGGTGCTAATGAAAAACTGTTTTTT
>NA|TRBV18|NA|TRBJ1-1
CASSRPGSGTEAFF
TGTGCCAGCTCACGTCCGGGAAGTGGCACTGAAGCTTTCTTT
>NA|TRBV4-1|NA|TRBJ1-1
CASSQDITGGAEAFF
TGCGCCAGCAGCCAAGATATCACAGGAGGAGCTGAAGCTTTCTTT
>NA|TRBV6-5|NA|TRBJ2-1
CASSYAMVGGGEQFF
TGTGCCAGCAGTTACGCGATGGTAGGGGGAGGTGAGCAGTTCTTC
>NA|TRBV19|TRBD2|TRBJ2-3
CASSIAPSGSTDTQYF
TGTGCCAGTAGTATAGCTCCTAGCGGGAGCACAGATACGCAGTATTTT
>NA|TRBV6-1|NA|TRBJ2-3
CASSEESTDTQYF
TGTGCCAGCAGTGAGGAGAGCACAGATACGCAGTATTTT
>once|TRBV29-1|TRBD1|TRBJ1-2
CSVYGQANYGYTF
TGCAGCGTCTACGGACAGGCTAACTATGGCTACACCTTC
>NA|TRBV20-1|NA|TRBJ1-2
CSAPDRALYGYTF
TGTAGTGCACCCGACAGAGCCCTATATGGCTACACCTTC
>NA|TRBV19|TRBD1|TRBJ2-6
CASSQGAISGANVLTF
TGTGCCAGTAGTCAGGGGGCAATATCTGGGGCCAACGTCCTGACTTTC
>NA|TRBV5-6|NA|TRBJ2-2
CASQLQGSGELFF
TGTGCCAGCCAACTTCAGGGTTCCGGGGAGCTGTTTTTT